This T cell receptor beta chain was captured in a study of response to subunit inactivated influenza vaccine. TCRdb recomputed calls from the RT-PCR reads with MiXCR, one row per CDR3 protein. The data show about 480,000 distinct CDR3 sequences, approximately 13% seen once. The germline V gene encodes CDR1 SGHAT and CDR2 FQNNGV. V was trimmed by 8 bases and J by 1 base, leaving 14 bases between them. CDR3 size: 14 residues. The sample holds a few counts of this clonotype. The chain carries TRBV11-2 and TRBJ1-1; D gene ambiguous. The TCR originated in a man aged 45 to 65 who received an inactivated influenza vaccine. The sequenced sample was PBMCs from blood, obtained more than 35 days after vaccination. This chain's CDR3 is CASSATASNTEAFF. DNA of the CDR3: TGTGCCAGCTCCGCTACAGCCTCGAACACTGAAGCTTTCTTT. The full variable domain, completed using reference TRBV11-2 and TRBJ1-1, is EAGVAQSPRYKIIEKRQSVAFWCNPISGHATLYWYQQILGQGPKLLIQFQNNGVVDDSQLPKDRFSAERLKGVDSTLKIQPAKLEDSAVYLCASSATASNTEAFFGQGTRLTVV.